This section outlines one T cell receptor beta chain sequence together with its context. The V gene's germline CDR1 is LNHDA and CDR2 SQIVND (reference sequence). V lost 6 bases and J 8 bases, leaving 25 bases between the germline ends. The CDR3 totals 16 residues. The data originate from a study of T cell changes during pregnancy in multiple sclerosis. Clones were read by immunoSEQ multiplex PCR, and TCRdb kept only the in-frame ones, dropping some. The table lists 100,000 or so clones, 92% of them singletons, with about 1.9% in the top ten. The clonotype was recovered from a female donor with multiple sclerosis, enrolled in a pregnancy study. The gene calls are TRBV19 and TRBJ1-2; D ambiguous. This sample comprised peripheral blood, obtained after pregnancy. The DNA for the CDR3 is TGTGCCAGTAGACCTCTCTGGGCTTACGAGCCGGCCGGCTACACCTTC. This encodes CASRPLWAYEPAGYTF.